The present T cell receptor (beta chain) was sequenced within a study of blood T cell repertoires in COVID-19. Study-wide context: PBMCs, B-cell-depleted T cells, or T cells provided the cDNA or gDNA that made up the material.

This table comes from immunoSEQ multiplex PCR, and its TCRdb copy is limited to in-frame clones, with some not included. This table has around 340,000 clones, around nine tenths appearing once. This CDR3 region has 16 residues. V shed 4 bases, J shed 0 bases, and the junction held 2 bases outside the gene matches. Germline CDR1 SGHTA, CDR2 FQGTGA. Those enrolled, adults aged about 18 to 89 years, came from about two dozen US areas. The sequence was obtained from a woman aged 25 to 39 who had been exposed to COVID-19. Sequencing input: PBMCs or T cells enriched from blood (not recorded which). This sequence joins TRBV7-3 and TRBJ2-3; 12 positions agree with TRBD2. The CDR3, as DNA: TGTGCCAGCAGCTCCGGGACTAGCGGGAGCACAGATACGCAGTATTTT. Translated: CASSSGTSGSTDTQYF.